This is a list of T cell receptor beta chains from one sample in a study of cytomegalovirus exposure and HLA in healthy donors. Generated by immunoSEQ multiplex PCR, the TCRdb table keeps only in-frame clones and is missing some. The sample holds 100,000 to 150,000 clones; 95% to 97% are singletons and the top ten take 1.7%. Sequenced material: PBMCs. The receptor source for this set is a man between 18 and 29 years old in good health and CMV-seronegative. CDR3s include the opening cysteine and the closing phenylalanine or tryptophan. Fields, in order: J gene, clone size, D gene, V gene, CDR3 protein, CDR3 DNA. The D gene is left open where the match is weak. Clone size, where shown, is once, few, many, or a class for clones that have expanded.

>TRBJ2-7|NA|TRBD1|TRBV11-3
CASSLLTGDEQYF
TGTGCCAGCAGCCTATTAACAGGGGACGAGCAGTACTTC
>TRBJ1-1|NA|TRBD1|TRBV6-6
CASSYGQGDSSEAFF
TGTGCCAGCAGTTATGGACAGGGAGATTCCTCTGAAGCTTTCTTT
>TRBJ1-1|NA|NA|TRBV7-2
CASSPGMRYTEAFF
TGTGCCAGCAGCCCGGGAATGAGGTACACTGAAGCTTTCTTT
>TRBJ1-4|NA|NA|TRBV19
CASSMSVPTNEKLFF
TGTGCCAGTAGTATGAGCGTCCCAACTAATGAAAAACTGTTTTTT
>TRBJ1-1|once|NA|TRBV29-1
CSVETQGKAFF
TGCAGCGTTGAAACGCAGGGAAAAGCTTTCTTT
>TRBJ2-3|NA|NA|TRBV27
CASSLGKGSTDTQYF
TGTGCCAGCAGTTTGGGGAAGGGGAGCACAGATACGCAGTATTTT
>TRBJ2-1|NA|TRBD1|TRBV9
CASSVARGRLYNEQFF
TGTGCCAGCAGCGTAGCTAGGGGGCGACTCTACAATGAGCAGTTCTTC
>TRBJ2-2|NA|TRBD2|TRBV30
CASNGGRAAAGELFF
TGTGCTTCAAACGGCGGGAGGGCCGCGGCCGGGGAGCTGTTTTTT
>TRBJ1-1|NA|NA|TRBV6-1
CASSSGALEAFF
TGTGCCAGCAGTTCAGGGGCCCTGGAAGCTTTCTTT
>TRBJ1-5|NA|NA|TRBV21-1
CARAGVGQPQHF
TGTGCCAGGGCAGGGGTGGGACAGCCCCAGCATTTT
>TRBJ2-4|NA|TRBD1|TRBV6-6
CASGWTGDIQYF
TGTGCCAGCGGATGGACAGGAGACATTCAGTACTTC
>TRBJ1-3|NA|TRBD1|TRBV18
CASSPQTGGHGNTIYF
TGTGCCAGCTCACCACAGACAGGGGGTCATGGAAACACCATATATTTT
>TRBJ2-2|NA|NA|TRBV6-5
CASSWQGNTGELFF
TGTGCCAGCAGTTGGCAGGGAAACACCGGGGAGCTGTTTTTT
>TRBJ2-4|NA|TRBD1|TRBV5-1
CASSIQPGQGPVGNIQYF
TGCGCCAGCAGCATACAACCGGGACAGGGACCGGTTGGGAACATTCAGTACTTC
>TRBJ2-3|NA|TRBD2|TRBV4-3
CASSQEVLAGSMDTQYF
TGCGCCAGCAGCCAAGAGGTCCTAGCGGGATCAATGGATACGCAGTATTTT
>TRBJ2-7|once|TRBD2|TRBV10-2
CASTPRTSGSYEQYF
TGCGCCAGCACCCCCCGGACTAGCGGGAGTTACGAGCAGTACTTC
>TRBJ2-2|once|NA|TRBV30
CACLGTVNTGELFF
TGTGCCTGCCTAGGGACTGTAAACACCGGGGAGCTGTTTTTT
>TRBJ2-1|few|NA|TRBV5-6
CASRRGNEQFF
TGTGCCAGCAGGAGGGGGAATGAGCAGTTCTTC
>TRBJ2-2|NA|NA|TRBV4-3
CASSHRLHTGELFF
TGCGCCAGCAGCCACCGACTCCACACCGGGGAGCTGTTTTTT
>TRBJ2-2|NA|TRBD2|TRBV6-6
CASGSGTSGTGELFF
TGTGCCAGCGGCTCCGGGACTAGCGGCACCGGGGAGCTGTTTTTT
>TRBJ1-3|NA|NA|TRBV5-1
CASSLTGFGNTIYF
TGCGCCAGCAGCTTGACAGGATTTGGAAACACCATATATTTT
>TRBJ1-1|NA|TRBD1|TRBV2
CASMDRAMNTEAFF
TGTGCCAGCATGGACAGGGCAATGAACACTGAAGCTTTCTTT
>TRBJ1-2|NA|TRBD1|TRBV5-1
CASSLQGAGGYTF
TGCGCCAGCAGCTTGCAGGGGGCGGGCGGCTACACCTTC
>TRBJ1-2|once|TRBD1|TRBV7-9
CASSFGTGGNYGYTF
TGTGCCAGCAGCTTTGGCACAGGGGGCAACTATGGCTACACCTTC
>TRBJ1-2|NA|NA|TRBV20-1
CSARDVEGSTF
TGCAGTGCTAGAGACGTCGAAGGGAGCACCTTC
>TRBJ2-1|NA|NA|TRBV9
CASSLIAGSSYNEQFF
TGTGCCAGCAGCCTGATCGCCGGGAGCTCCTACAATGAGCAGTTCTTC
>TRBJ1-1|NA|NA|TRBV6-5
CASSPGFGTEAFF
TGTGCCAGCAGTCCAGGGTTCGGCACTGAAGCTTTCTTT
>TRBJ2-2|NA|NA|TRBV28
CASSPDTYTGELFF
TGTGCCAGCAGTCCGGACACATACACCGGGGAGCTGTTTTTT
>TRBJ1-1|NA|TRBD1|TRBV7-9
CAPGGTEAFF
TGTGCTCCAGGGGGGACTGAAGCTTTCTTT
>TRBJ2-7|NA|TRBD1|TRBV5-1
CASSLADRGSYEQYF
TGCGCCAGCAGCTTGGCTGACAGGGGATCCTACGAGCAGTACTTC
>TRBJ2-1|NA|TRBD1|TRBV6-6
CASSNPGQGFDEQFF
TGTGCCAGCAGTAACCCGGGACAGGGGTTCGATGAGCAGTTCTTC
>TRBJ1-2|NA|NA|TRBV27
CASSLTGYYGYTF
TGTGCCAGCAGTTTAACAGGGTACTATGGCTACACCTTC
>TRBJ2-1|NA|TRBD2|TRBV7-2
CASSPRLAGGTTEQFF
TGTGCCAGCAGCCCCCGACTAGCGGGAGGGACAACTGAGCAGTTCTTC
>TRBJ2-1|NA|TRBD1|TRBV18
CASSSRQGVYNEQFF
TGTGCCAGCTCATCCCGACAGGGGGTCTACAATGAGCAGTTCTTC
>TRBJ1-5|once|NA|TRBV2
CASNSYSNQPQHF
TGTGCCAGCAATAGTTATAGCAATCAGCCCCAGCATTTT
>TRBJ1-4|NA|TRBD1|TRBV19
CASNIRDSGEKLFF
TGTGCCAGTAACATCCGGGACAGCGGTGAAAAACTGTTTTTT
>TRBJ1-1|NA|NA|TRBV5-1
CASSSGGTEAFF
TGCGCCAGCTCCTCGGGGGGCACTGAAGCTTTCTTT
>TRBJ1-1|NA|NA|TRBV7-2
CASTPRGSNTEAFF
TGTGCCAGCACCCCCCGAGGATCCAACACTGAAGCTTTCTTT
>TRBJ1-2|NA|NA|TRBV5-6
CASSLFSRVQEGYTF
TGTGCCAGCAGCTTATTTTCTCGGGTACAGGAGGGCTACACCTTC
>TRBJ1-2|NA|NA|TRBV6-5
CASSRQAFSLSGYTF
TGTGCCAGCAGCCGACAGGCGTTTTCCTTGAGTGGCTACACCTTC
>TRBJ2-7|once|TRBD2|TRBV5-6
CASSLLRGSARYEQYF
TGTGCCAGCAGCTTATTGCGCGGGAGCGCTAGATACGAGCAGTACTTC
>TRBJ1-1|once|TRBD1|TRBV7-9
CASSPRTGRTEAFF
TGTGCCAGCAGCCCACGGACAGGACGGACTGAAGCTTTCTTT
>TRBJ2-2|NA|NA|TRBV9
CASSVNIGELFF
TGTGCCAGCAGCGTAAATATCGGGGAGCTGTTTTTT
>TRBJ2-1|NA|TRBD2|TRBV5-4
CASSSPGLAGINEQFF
TGTGCCAGCAGCTCGCCGGGACTAGCGGGAATTAATGAGCAGTTCTTC
>TRBJ2-1|NA|TRBD2|TRBV6-1
CAGDSGRAGEQFF
TGTGCCGGGGACAGCGGGAGGGCCGGTGAGCAGTTCTTC
>TRBJ2-3|NA|NA|TRBV18
CASSPRADNRTDF
TGTGCCAGCTCACCGAGGGCCGATAACCGTACGGATTTT
>TRBJ2-7|NA|NA|TRBV7-2
CASSRGGSSYEQYF
TGTGCCAGCAGTCGGGGAGGTAGCTCCTACGAGCAGTACTTC
>TRBJ2-5|NA|TRBD1|TRBV2
CASSGQAGGGETQYF
TGTGCCAGCAGTGGACAAGCAGGGGGCGGGGAGACCCAGTACTTC
>TRBJ1-4|NA|TRBD1|TRBV5-1
CASSLGTGSEKLFF
TGCGCCAGCAGCTTGGGGACAGGCAGTGAAAAACTGTTTTTT
>TRBJ1-4|NA|NA|TRBV2
CASSEHIEKLFF
TGTGCCAGCAGTGAACACATTGAAAAACTGTTTTTT
>TRBJ2-7|NA|NA|TRBV28
CASNLSEGYEQYF
TGTGCCAGCAATCTCTCGGAGGGCTACGAGCAGTACTTC
>TRBJ2-1|NA|TRBD2|TRBV9
CASSRASGNEQFF
TGTGCCAGCAGCAGGGCTAGCGGTAATGAGCAGTTCTTC
>TRBJ1-5|NA|TRBD1|TRBV28
CASNEGQGQHF
TGTGCCAGCAACGAGGGACAGGGTCAGCATTTT
>TRBJ2-1|NA|NA|TRBV28
CASRRLDTFYKQFF
TGTGCCAGCAGGAGGTTGGACACTTTTTATAAGCAGTTCTTC
>TRBJ2-5|NA|TRBD2|TRBV10-3
CAVSGTSGQETQYF
TGTGCCGTAAGCGGGACTAGCGGCCAAGAGACCCAGTACTTC
>TRBJ1-2|medium-sized|NA|TRBV5-6
CASSLLRANYGYTF
TGTGCCAGCAGCTTGCTCAGGGCTAACTATGGCTACACCTTC
>TRBJ2-2|once|TRBD2|TRBV7-3
CASSSDSSGLVSGELFF
TGTGCCAGCAGCTCCGACTCTTCGGGACTAGTCTCCGGGGAGCTGTTTTTT